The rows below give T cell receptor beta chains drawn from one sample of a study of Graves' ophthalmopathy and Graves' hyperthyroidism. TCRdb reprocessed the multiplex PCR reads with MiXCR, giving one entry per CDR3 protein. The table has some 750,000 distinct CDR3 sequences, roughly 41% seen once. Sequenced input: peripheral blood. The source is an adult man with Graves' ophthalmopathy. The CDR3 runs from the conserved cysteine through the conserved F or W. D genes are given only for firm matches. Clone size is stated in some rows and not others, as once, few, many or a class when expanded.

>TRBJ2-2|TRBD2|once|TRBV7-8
CASSSWAGATGELFF
TGTGCCAGTAGTTCCTGGGCGGGAGCGACCGGGGAGCTGTTTTTT
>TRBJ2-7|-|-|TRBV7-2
CASSLDGVQPHEQYF
TGTGCCAGCAGCTTGGATGGGGTACAACCCCACGAGCAGTACTTC
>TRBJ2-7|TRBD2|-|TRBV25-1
CAREAAGQGEQYF
TGTGCTAGAGAGGCAGCGGGGCAGGGCGAGCAGTACTTC
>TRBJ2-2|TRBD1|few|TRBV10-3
CAISSSRDRGHTGELFF
TGTGCCATCAGTAGCTCCCGGGACAGGGGTCACACCGGGGAGCTGTTTTTT
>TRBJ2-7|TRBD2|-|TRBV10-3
CAISGPRGAGGSEQYF
TGTGCCATCAGTGGCCCCAGGGGGGCGGGAGGGTCTGAGCAGTACTTC
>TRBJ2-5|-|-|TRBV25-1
CASSDSTGGGETQYF
TGTGCCAGCAGTGATTCCACAGGGGGAGGGGAGACCCAGTACTTC
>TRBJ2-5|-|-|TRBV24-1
CAWRGAAEETQYF
TGTGCTTGGAGGGGTGCGGCAGAAGAGACCCAGTACTTC
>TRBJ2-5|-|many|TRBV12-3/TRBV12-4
CASSLVQTQYF
TGTGCCAGCAGTTTAGTACAGACCCAGTACTTC
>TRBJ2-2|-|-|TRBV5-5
CASSLEGPLNTGELFF
TGCGCCAGCAGCTTGGAGGGACCGCTAAACACCGGGGAGCTGTTTTTT
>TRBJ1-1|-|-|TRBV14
CASSQDWEELLNAEAFF
TGTGCCAGCAGCCAAGATTGGGAAGAATTATTGAACGCTGAAGCTTTCTTT
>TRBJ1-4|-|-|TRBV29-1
CSVLVGGEKLFF
TGCAGCGTGCTAGTCGGGGGGGAAAAACTGTTTTTT
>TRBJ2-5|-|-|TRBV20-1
CSASTRRETQYF
TGCAGTGCTTCGACTAGGAGGGAGACCCAGTACTTC
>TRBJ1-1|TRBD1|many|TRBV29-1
CSVEQGGETEAFF
TGCAGCGTTGAACAGGGGGGCGAAACTGAAGCTTTCTTT
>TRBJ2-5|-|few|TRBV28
CASGHLQETQYF
TGTGCCAGCGGGCACCTCCAAGAGACCCAGTACTTC
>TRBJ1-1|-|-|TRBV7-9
CASSLEGTFTEAFF
TGTGCCAGCAGCTTAGAAGGAACCTTCACTGAAGCTTTCTTT
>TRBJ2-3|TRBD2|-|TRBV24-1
CATSDPPGGGNTDTQYF
TGTGCCACCAGTGACCCCCCGGGAGGGGGAAACACAGATACGCAGTATTTT
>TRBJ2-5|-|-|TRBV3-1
CASSLTTKDRKKETQYF
TGTGCCAGCAGCCTAACGACAAAAGACAGGAAAAAAGAGACCCAGTACTTC
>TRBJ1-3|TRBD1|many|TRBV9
CASSVDVGTGIGNTIYF
TGTGCCAGCAGCGTAGATGTTGGGACAGGGATCGGAAACACCATATATTTT
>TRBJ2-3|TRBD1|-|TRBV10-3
CAIGTTGLTDTQYF
TGTGCCATCGGTACGACAGGGTTGACAGATACGCAGTATTTT
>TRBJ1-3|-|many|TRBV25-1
CASGPTATYGNTIYF
TGTGCCAGCGGTCCGACAGCGACATATGGAAACACCATATATTTT
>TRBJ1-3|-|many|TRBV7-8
CASSPSVRRGAGNTIYF
TGTGCCAGCAGCCCCTCCGTGAGGCGGGGAGCTGGAAACACCATATATTTT
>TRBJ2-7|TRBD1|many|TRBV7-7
CASSAGTASYEQYF
TGTGCTAGCAGCGCCGGGACAGCTTCCTACGAGCAGTACTTC
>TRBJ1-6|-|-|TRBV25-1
CASSLIVGRSSPLHF
TGTGCCAGCAGTTTAATTGTGGGAAGGAGTTCACCCCTCCACTTT
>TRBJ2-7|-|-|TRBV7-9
CASSAAPGSYEQYF
TGTGCCAGCAGCGCGGCGCCGGGATCCTACGAGCAGTACTTC
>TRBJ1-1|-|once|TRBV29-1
CSSPGERGTEAFF
TGCAGCAGCCCTGGGGAGAGGGGGACTGAAGCTTTCTTT
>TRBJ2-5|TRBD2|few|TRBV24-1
CASSHPGLADSVTQYF
TGTGCCAGCAGTCACCCGGGACTAGCCGACTCGGTGACCCAGTACTTC
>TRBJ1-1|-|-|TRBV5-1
CASGQAGVTEAFF
TGCGCCAGCGGCCAAGCAGGGGTTACTGAAGCTTTCTTT
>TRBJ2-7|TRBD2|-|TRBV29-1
CSVSGGRAYEQYF
TGCAGCGTTAGTGGCGGGAGGGCCTACGAGCAGTACTTC
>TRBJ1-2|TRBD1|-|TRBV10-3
CASSVETGSNYGYTF
TGTGCCAGCAGTGTAGAGACAGGGAGTAACTATGGCTACACCTTC
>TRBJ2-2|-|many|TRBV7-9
CASSGAGELFF
TGTGCCAGCAGTGGGGCCGGGGAGCTGTTTTTT
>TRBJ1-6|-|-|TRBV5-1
CASTKTASSYNSPLHF
TGCGCCAGCACCAAGACAGCGAGCTCCTATAATTCACCCCTCCACTTT